This entry lists 24 T cell receptor beta chains sequenced from one sample in a study of cytomegalovirus exposure and HLA in healthy donors. Researchers ran the PCR with 60 Vbeta and 13 Jbeta primers. Method: immunoSEQ multiplex PCR; TCRdb's copy keeps in-frame clones and lacks some. The table lists about 55,000 clones. What was sequenced was PBMCs. The receptors were sampled from a woman in her fifties or sixties in good health and CMV-seropositive.

The V call is TRBV9, the J call TRBJ1-6; 9 nucleotides agree with TRBD1. CDR3 length: 15 amino acids. Looked up from germline, CDR1 is SGDLS and CDR2 is YYNGEE. Losses at the gene ends were 5 bases for V and 9 bases for J; bases not matched to a gene: 9. Written as DNA, the CDR3 is TGTGCCAGCAGTCAAGCACAGGGGGCGAGTTCACCCCTCCACTTT. This translates into CASSQAQGASSPLHF.

V and J are TRBV5-1 and TRBJ2-2, with 7 bases lining up with TRBD2. The germline V gene has CDR1 SGHRS and CDR2 YFSETQ. There are 15 residues in the CDR3. Trimming removed 3 bases from V and 1 base from J; junction bases left unmatched: 3. The CDR3 sequence is CASSSPGGNTGELFF. CDR3 sequence (DNA): TGCGCCAGCAGCTCCCCGGGGGGGAACACCGGGGAGCTGTTTTTT. Full variable domain (remainder filled in from reference TRBV5-1 and TRBJ2-2): KAGVTQTPRYLIKTRGQQVTLSCSPISGHRSVSWYQQTPGQGLQFLFEYFSETQRNKGNFPGRFSGRQFSNSRSEMNVSTLELGDSALYLCASSSPGGNTGELFFGEGSRLTVL.

The CDR3 bases are TGTGCCAGCAGCCAGAGATTAGCGGGGGGCAACAAGGATACGCAGTATTTT. Its translation is CASSQRLAGGNKDTQYF. This chain uses TRBV14 with TRBJ2-3; 10 bases fit TRBD2. The CDR3 consists of 17 residues. The germline CDR1 and CDR2 sequences are SGHDN and FVKESK. V lost 3 bases, J lost 6 bases, and 12 bases stayed unmatched.

V usage is TRBV5-5 and J usage is TRBJ2-7; TRBD1 might be the D (6 bases). Per germline, CDR1 SGHKS and CDR2 YYEKEE (reference sequence). This CDR3 has 13 amino acids. Trimming left V 0 bases short and J 3 bases short, with 7 bases between. CDR3 amino acids: CASSLVRGYEQYF. DNA of the CDR3: TGTGCCAGCAGCTTGGTCAGGGGCTACGAGCAGTACTTC. Full variable domain (missing parts from reference TRBV5-5 and TRBJ2-7): DAGVTQSPTHLIKTRGQQVTLRCSPISGHKSVSWYQQVLGQGPQFIFQYYEKEERGRGNFPDRFSARQFPNYSSELNVNALLLGDSALYLCASSLVRGYEQYFGPGTRLTVT.

The chain recombines TRBV19 with TRBJ2-3; 9 nucleotides align to TRBD2. V dropped 6 bases and J dropped 1; count of bases not matched to a gene: 8. The CDR3 is made up of 16 amino acids. Germline CDR1 reads LNHDA; CDR2 reads SQIVND (reference sequence). CDR3 nucleotide sequence: TGTGCCAGTAGCCGGACTAGCGCGGGTCGCACAGATACGCAGTATTTT. Translation: CASSRTSAGRTDTQYF.

The V and J genes are TRBV6-5 and TRBJ2-5; 7 nucleotides agree with TRBD1. The J call may be in error: the DNA end matches TRBJ2-7 better. Germline lookup yields CDR1 MNHEY and CDR2 SVGAGI. The length of the CDR3 is 16 residues. This chain's CDR3 is CASSYWTTGSSYEQYF. The DNA for the CDR3 is TGTGCCAGCAGTTACTGGACGACAGGGAGCTCCTACGAGCAGTACTTC.

The chain uses TRBV18 and TRBJ2-1; TRBD2 might be the D (7 bases). This CDR3 is built from 14 residues. The V end lost 0 bases, the J end lost 7 bases, and 10 bases lay between the germline ends. Germline V gives CDR1 KGHSH, CDR2 LQKENI. CDR3 in amino acids: CASSPPQGLNEQFF. The CDR3 bases are TGTGCCAGCTCACCACCACAGGGACTAAATGAGCAGTTCTTC.

This chain uses TRBV29-1 with TRBJ2-6; 8 nucleotides line up with TRBD1. CDR1 SQVTM and CDR2 ANQGSEA come from the germline V gene. Losses at the gene ends were 3 bases for V and 4 bases for J; bases not matched to a gene: 11. The CDR3 runs 17 residues. The chain's CDR3 is CSVEGAGGDPGANVLTF. The CDR3 DNA follows: TGCAGCGTTGAGGGGGCAGGGGGCGACCCAGGGGCCAACGTCCTGACTTTC.

This chain connects TRBV19 to TRBJ2-7, with D unresolved. Germline V CDR1 and CDR2: LNHDA, SQIVND (reference sequence). The CDR3 contains 13 residues. V was shortened by 9 bases and J by 2 bases, with 14 bases between the two germline ends. CDR3 DNA sequence: TGTGCCAGGAACCTTAGGAGCCCCTACGAGCAGTACTTC. Protein product: CARNLRSPYEQYF. Filled out from reference TRBV19 and TRBJ2-7, the complete variable domain reads DGGITQSPKYLFRKEGQNVTLSCEQNLNHDAMYWYRQDPGQGLRLIYYSQIVNDFQKGDIAEGYSVSREKKESFPLTVTSAQKNPTAFYLCARNLRSPYEQYFGPGTRLTVT.

The chain has TRBV7-2 and TRBJ1-1; tentative D call: TRBD1 (6 bases). In germline, CDR1 is SGHTA, CDR2 FQGNSA. CDR3 length: 14 residues. V was clipped by 2 bases and J by 0 bases, with 7 bases between them. CDR3 DNA: TGTGCCAGCAGCTTAAACAGGGTGAACACTGAAGCTTTCTTT. Protein product: CASSLNRVNTEAFF.

The chain is built from TRBV5-4 and TRBJ2-3; 11 bases are shared with TRBD1. The CDR3 length is 15 residues. Germline V lookup: CDR1 SGHNT, CDR2 YYREEE (reference sequence). V lost 4 bases to trimming and J lost 6 bases; unmatched junction nucleotides: 7. CDR3 sequence: CASSPRTGGKDTQYF. The CDR3 coding sequence is TGTGCCAGCAGCCCACGGACAGGGGGCAAGGATACGCAGTATTTT.

The chain joins TRBV5-4 to TRBJ1-2; D is unclear. The CDR3 totals 11 residues. V dropped 4 bases and J dropped 2 bases, with 3 bases sitting between them. The germline V gene has CDR1 SGHNT and CDR2 YYREEE (reference sequence). DNA for the CDR3: TGTGCCAGCAGCCTGAACTATGGCTACACCTTC. Translated: CASSLNYGYTF.

The CDR3 loop is CASSPRDRENQPQHF. For the CDR3, the DNA is TGTGCCAGCAGCCCACGGGACAGGGAGAATCAGCCCCAGCATTTT. This sequence joins TRBV5-8 and TRBJ1-5, with 9 bases aligning to TRBD1. CDR1 and CDR2 from the germline V gene are SGHTS and YDEGEE. With 4 bases clipped from V and 4 bases from J, the junction kept 6 bases outside the gene matches. The CDR3 spans 15 residues.

The chain links TRBV7-9 to TRBJ1-1; the match to TRBD1 covers 10 bases. CDR3 length: 14 residues. The J segment lost 6 bases and the V segment lost 4 bases, leaving 5 bases of the junction unmatched. Looked up from germline, CDR1 is SEHNR and CDR2 is FQNEAQ (reference sequence). In DNA, the CDR3 is TGTGCCAGCAGCTCCGGGACAGGGGACCCTGAAGCTTTCTTT. As protein: CASSSGTGDPEAFF.

The gene calls are TRBV19 and TRBJ2-7, with 7 bases fitting TRBD2. Germline assignment: CDR1 LNHDA and CDR2 SQIVND (reference sequence). This CDR3 has 15 amino acids. V was clipped by 5 bases and J by 0 bases; unmatched bases: 7. The CDR3 reads CASSFGGGTSYEQYF. The CDR3, as DNA: TGTGCCAGTAGTTTCGGCGGGGGAACCTCCTACGAGCAGTACTTC.

The chain is built from TRBV11-3 and TRBJ2-7; TRBD2 agrees at 10 bases. The V gene end was trimmed by 1 base and the J gene end by 2 bases; junction bases not matched to a gene: 8. This CDR3 spans 17 amino acids. Germline V gene data show CDR1 as SGHNT and CDR2 as YENEEA. Here the CDR3 reads CASSLGGWTSGTYEQYF. CDR3 nucleotide sequence: TGTGCCAGCAGCTTAGGGGGGTGGACTAGCGGAACCTACGAGCAGTACTTC.

V is TRBV12-5 and J is TRBJ2-7, with TRBD1 matching over 8 bases. Losses at the gene ends were 5 bases for V and 2 bases for J; bases not matched to a gene: 8. The germline CDR1 and CDR2 sequences are LGHNT and FRNRAP. CDR3 length: 15 amino acids. CDR3 DNA sequence: TGTGCTAGTGGTATCCTCCGGGACAGGACCTACGAGCAGTACTTC. It codes for CASGILRDRTYEQYF.

The rearrangement joins TRBV11-2 to TRBJ1-6, with D possibly matching TRBD1 (5 bases). The CDR3 is made up of 14 amino acids. The V gene's germline CDR1 is SGHAT and CDR2 FQNNGV. Trimming shortened V by 2 bases and J by 8 bases, and 10 bases separated the two germline ends. The CDR3 sequence: CASSLSRDDSPLHF. Here the CDR3 DNA reads TGTGCCAGCAGCTTAAGCAGGGATGATTCACCCCTCCACTTT.

CDR3 amino acids: CASSFTSGQDEAFF. The DNA of the CDR3 is TGTGCCAGCAGCTTCACCTCAGGGCAAGATGAAGCTTTCTTT. The chain combines TRBV7-9 with TRBJ1-1; D may be TRBD1 (5 bases). Trimming shortened V by 3 bases and J by 7 bases, and 15 bases separated the two germline ends. This CDR3 is built from 14 residues. Germline assignment: CDR1 SEHNR and CDR2 FQNEAQ (reference sequence).

V is TRBV10-3 and J is TRBJ1-5; 7 bases map to TRBD1. V shed 4 bases, J shed 2 bases, and the junction held 5 bases outside the gene matches. The CDR3 is made up of 15 amino acids. Germline CDR1 and CDR2: ENHRY and SYGVKD. The CDR3 DNA is TGTGCCATCAGTGCGGCAGGGGGTGGCAATCAGCCCCAGCATTTT. The encoded protein is CAISAAGGGNQPQHF.

The V call is TRBV6-6, the J call TRBJ1-1; a possible D gene is TRBD1 (5 bases). The CDR3 has 15 amino acids. The V end lost 8 bases, the J end lost 3 bases, and 19 bases lay between the germline ends. The germline CDR1 and CDR2 sequences are MNHNY and SVGAGI (reference sequence). The CDR3 coding sequence is TGTGCCAGCCTAACACCCTCCCGACAGTACACTGAAGCTTTCTTT. Protein sequence: CASLTPSRQYTEAFF.

The rearrangement uses TRBV7-2 and TRBJ2-7; TRBD2 might be the D (5 bases). The length of the CDR3 is 12 residues. V was clipped by 5 bases and J by 7 bases, with 12 bases between them. CDR1 is SGHTA and CDR2 is FQGNSA in the germline V gene. CDR3 sequence (DNA): TGTGCCAGCAGCCCCCAATTAGCGGAGCAGTACTTC. Its translation is CASSPQLAEQYF.

This sequence joins TRBV18 and TRBJ1-1; 9 nucleotides align to TRBD1. CDR1 is KGHSH and CDR2 is LQKENI in the germline V gene. This CDR3 region has 16 residues. Trimming took 3 bases from V and 0 from J; bases not matched to a gene: 5. DNA of the CDR3: TGTGCCAGCTCACCCGGGACAGGGTTCATGAACACTGAAGCTTTCTTT. Protein: CASSPGTGFMNTEAFF. Using reference TRBV18 and TRBJ1-1 for the parts outside the CDR3, the full variable domain is NAGVMQNPRHLVRRRGQEARLRCSPMKGHSHVYWYRQLPEEGLKFMVYLQKENIIDESGMPKERFSAEFPKEGPSILRIQQVVRGDSAAYFCASSPGTGFMNTEAFFGQGTRLTVV.

The gene calls are TRBV7-2 and TRBJ2-5; maybe TRBD1 (6 bases). Trimming pared 5 bases from V and 5 bases from J, leaving 12 bases between. CDR3 size: 13 residues. Germline values: CDR1 SGHTA, CDR2 FQGNSA. In nucleotides, the CDR3 is TGTGCCAGCAGCAAAACAGGGATGGAGACCCAGTACTTC. Amino acid sequence: CASSKTGMETQYF.